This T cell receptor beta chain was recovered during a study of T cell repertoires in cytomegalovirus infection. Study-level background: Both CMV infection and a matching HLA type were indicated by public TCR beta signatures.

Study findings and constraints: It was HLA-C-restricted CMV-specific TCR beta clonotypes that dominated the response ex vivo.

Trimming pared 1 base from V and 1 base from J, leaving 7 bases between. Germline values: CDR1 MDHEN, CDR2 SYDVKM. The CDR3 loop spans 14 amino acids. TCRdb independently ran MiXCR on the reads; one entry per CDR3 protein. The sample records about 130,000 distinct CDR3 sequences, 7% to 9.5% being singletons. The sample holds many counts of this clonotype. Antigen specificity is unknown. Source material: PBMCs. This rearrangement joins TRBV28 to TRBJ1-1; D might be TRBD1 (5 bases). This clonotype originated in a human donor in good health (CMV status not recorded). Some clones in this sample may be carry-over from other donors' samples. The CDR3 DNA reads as TGTGCCAGCAGTTTATTACAGGCGAACACTGAAGCTTTCTTT. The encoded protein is CASSLLQANTEAFF.